The rows below give T cell receptor beta chains drawn from one sample of a study of T-cell memory formation after mild COVID-19. One entry per CDR3 protein results from TCRdb running MiXCR on the 5' RACE reads. The table lists a few hundred thousand distinct CDR3 sequences, roughly a fifth of them singletons. The sequencing sample was made of PBMCs or a T cell subset sorted from them (not recorded which). The receptors were gathered from a man aged 18-30 years who had mild COVID-19 (a few samples of this study predate the infection). Cell type and time point are not known. Both conserved end residues are part of each CDR3. A D gene is named only where the DNA matches it firmly. Clone size appears in some rows only: once, few, many, or a class for an expanded clone.

size: many
D: TRBD1
J: TRBJ2-5
V: TRBV12-3/TRBV12-4
DNA: TGTGCCAGCAGTTTACCGGGGACAGTCCAAGAGACCCAGTACTTC
CDR3: CASSLPGTVQETQYF

size: once
D: NA
J: TRBJ1-5
V: TRBV4-1
DNA: TGCGCCAGCAGCCAAGCACCCGTCGCAGGGTCGGGTCAGCCCCAGCATTTT
CDR3: CASSQAPVAGSGQPQHF

size: many
D: TRBD1
J: TRBJ1-6
V: TRBV6-1
DNA: TGTGCCAGCCGATATCTGACAGGGAATTCACCCCTCCACTTT
CDR3: CASRYLTGNSPLHF

size: many
D: NA
J: TRBJ2-7
V: TRBV18
DNA: TGTGCCAGCTCAACCTCAGGCTACGAGCAGTACTTC
CDR3: CASSTSGYEQYF

size: few
D: NA
J: TRBJ1-1
V: TRBV4-2
DNA: TGTGCCAGCAGTCTCAGCAAGCACTTGAACACTGAAGCTTTCTTT
CDR3: CASSLSKHLNTEAFF

size: NA
D: NA
J: TRBJ2-7
V: TRBV20-1
DNA: TGCAGTGCTAGAGACCCGGGGGCCTCCGTGTACGAGCAGTACTTC
CDR3: CSARDPGASVYEQYF

size: few
D: TRBD2
J: TRBJ2-3
V: TRBV20-1
DNA: TGCAGTGCTAGAGATTCGGGGGGGTCCTATTTT
CDR3: CSARDSGGSYF

size: few
D: NA
J: TRBJ2-5
V: TRBV4-1
DNA: TGCGCCAGCAGCCAATATCACCAGAGGAAAGAGACCCAGTACTTC
CDR3: CASSQYHQRKETQYF

size: few
D: NA
J: TRBJ2-3
V: TRBV4-3
DNA: TGCGCCAGCAGCCTGACTGACGCGCACACAGATACGCAGTATTTT
CDR3: CASSLTDAHTDTQYF

size: few
D: NA
J: TRBJ2-2
V: TRBV30
DNA: TGTGCCTGGAGGGCCTCGAACACCGGGGAGCTGTTTTTT
CDR3: CAWRASNTGELFF

size: few
D: NA
J: TRBJ1-1
V: TRBV12-3/TRBV12-4
DNA: TGTGCCAGCAGTTTATTAGGTCAAGCTTTCTTT
CDR3: CASSLLGQAFF

size: NA
D: NA
J: TRBJ1-2
V: TRBV6-6
DNA: TGTGCCAGCATAGGCAGGCCCCGCTATGGCTACACCTTC
CDR3: CASIGRPRYGYTF

size: NA
D: TRBD1
J: TRBJ2-2
V: TRBV23-1
DNA: TGCGCCAGCAGTTCTTTCCGGCGGACAGGGGGGAACACCGGGGAGCTGTTTTTT
CDR3: CASSSFRRTGGNTGELFF

size: once
D: TRBD1
J: TRBJ1-2
V: TRBV6-6
DNA: TGTGCCAGCAGTGGCGGGGACAGGCGAGGCTATGGCTACACCTTC
CDR3: CASSGGDRRGYGYTF

size: NA
D: NA
J: TRBJ1-1
V: TRBV28
DNA: TGTGCCAGCAGCTTAGGGGGGGAAAAAGCTTTCTTT
CDR3: CASSLGGEKAFF

size: NA
D: NA
J: TRBJ1-1
V: TRBV5-1
DNA: TGCGCCAGCAGCCCATTAGTCTACACTGAAGCTTTCTTT
CDR3: CASSPLVYTEAFF

size: few
D: NA
J: TRBJ2-3
V: TRBV14
DNA: TGTGCCAGCAGCCAGGACTCCGGGACTTCTTATAGCACAGATACGCAGTATTTT
CDR3: CASSQDSGTSYSTDTQYF

size: NA
D: NA
J: TRBJ1-2
V: TRBV7-2
DNA: TGTGCCAGCAGCTTAAGGCCCCTTGGCTACACCTTC
CDR3: CASSLRPLGYTF

size: NA
D: NA
J: TRBJ2-3
V: TRBV29-1
DNA: TGCAGCGTCGACGTAACAGATACGCAGTATTTT
CDR3: CSVDVTDTQYF

size: few
D: NA
J: TRBJ1-1
V: TRBV5-1
DNA: TGCGCCAGCAGCTTGGCTGTGTTTGGGGTTGAAGCTTTCTTT
CDR3: CASSLAVFGVEAFF

size: few
D: TRBD1
J: TRBJ2-3
V: TRBV5-1
DNA: TGCGCCAGCAGCTTATTAACAGGGGTCGGCACAGATACGCAGTATTTT
CDR3: CASSLLTGVGTDTQYF

size: NA
D: NA
J: TRBJ2-5
V: TRBV12-3/TRBV12-4
DNA: TGTGCCAGCATTAGATCAGGGGCGATTGGCCAGTACTTC
CDR3: CASIRSGAIGQYF

size: few
D: TRBD1
J: TRBJ1-1
V: TRBV4-1
DNA: TGCGCCAGCAGCCCACGGACAGGGGAGAGCACTGAAGCTTTCTTT
CDR3: CASSPRTGESTEAFF

size: NA
D: TRBD1
J: TRBJ2-2
V: TRBV12-3/TRBV12-4
DNA: TGTGCCAGCAGGTGGACAGGGGGCAGCACCGGGGAGCTGTTTTTT
CDR3: CASRWTGGSTGELFF